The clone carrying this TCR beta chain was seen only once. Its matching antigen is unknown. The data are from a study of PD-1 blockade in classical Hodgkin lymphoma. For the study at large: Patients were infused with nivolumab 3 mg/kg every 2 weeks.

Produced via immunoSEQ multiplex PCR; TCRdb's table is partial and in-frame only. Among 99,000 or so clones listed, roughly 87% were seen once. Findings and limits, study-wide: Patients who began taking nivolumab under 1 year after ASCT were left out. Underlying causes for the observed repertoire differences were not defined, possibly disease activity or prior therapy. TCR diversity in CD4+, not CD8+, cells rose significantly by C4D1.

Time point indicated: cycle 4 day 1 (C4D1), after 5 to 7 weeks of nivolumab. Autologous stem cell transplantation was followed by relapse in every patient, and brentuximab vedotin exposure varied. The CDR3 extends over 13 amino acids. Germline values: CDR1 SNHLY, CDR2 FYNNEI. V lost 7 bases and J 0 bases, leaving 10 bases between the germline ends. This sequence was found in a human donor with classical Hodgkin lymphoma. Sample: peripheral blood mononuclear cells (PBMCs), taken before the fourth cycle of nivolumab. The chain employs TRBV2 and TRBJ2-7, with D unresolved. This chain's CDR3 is CASTWAFSYEQYF. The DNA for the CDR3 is TGTGCCAGCACCTGGGCTTTCTCCTACGAGCAGTACTTC.